This T cell receptor (beta chain) derives from a study of shared clonotypes between healthy human individuals. The study, taken as a whole, reports: Clonotype sharing across a few donors was observed for approximately 5% of naive CD4 clonotypes.

With respect to this clone: Its specificity is not known.

Produced via immunoSEQ multiplex PCR; TCRdb's table is partial and in-frame only. The data hold around 750,000 clones, with 74% observed a single time. CDR3 length: 13 amino acids. Germline CDR1 and CDR2: KGHSH and LQKENI. Trimming shortened V by 4 bases and J by 0 bases, and 6 bases separated the two germline ends. Sequenced: memory CD4+ T cells sorted from blood. As to subset: CD45RA-negative fraction. The chain carries TRBV18 and TRBJ1-1; no clear D gene. The clonotype was recovered from a woman under 40 in good health. DNA of the CDR3: TGTGCCAGCTCACTGAAGGTGAACACTGAAGCTTTCTTT. Translation gives CASSLKVNTEAFF.